The T cell receptor beta chain described here comes from a study of identical twins. Points from the study as a whole: Abundant cord blood beta clonotypes carried fewer insertions; memory repertoires showed none. Models underestimated out-of-frame TCR alpha sharing in monozygotic twins.

V shed 6 bases and J shed 0 bases, with 8 bases lying between them. The CDR3 covers 14 residues. This clonotype was counted ten times or more. The antigen remains unidentified. TCRdb recomputed calls from the 5' RACE reads with MiXCR, one row per CDR3 protein. The sample contains hundreds of thousands of distinct CDR3 sequences, roughly 6.2% of which appear only once. The sequencing input was naive T cells sorted from blood. The sequence was collected from a man aged 18 to 29 in good health. The chain couples TRBV12-3 or TRBV12-4 to TRBJ2-2; unclear D gene. The CDR3 DNA is TGTGCCAGCAGCCCGACCGCGAACACCGGGGAGCTGTTTTTT. Amino acid sequence: CASSPTANTGELFF.